This T cell receptor (beta chain) was recovered during a study of blood T cell repertoires in COVID-19. At the level of the study: Samples representing acute and convalescent COVID-19 were sourced from the United States, Italy and Spain.

In the original analysis: By means of reference gene primer amplification, nucleated cell counts were estimated. Sequencing was performed with immunoSEQ multiplex PCR; in TCRdb, only in-frame clones are kept and a portion is missing. V and J calls and clone size are given by that table; D and trimming were obtained from the DNA. Counted here are under 350,000 clones, 80% to 90% occurring once; the ten biggest clones make up approximately 4.4%. The CDR3 spans 18 residues. The V and J ends lost 0 bases and 0 bases, in that order; junction bases with no gene match: 5. Germline V gene sequence: CDR1 SGHVS, CDR2 FQNEAQ. The study drew participants aged about 18 to 89 years from about two dozen US areas.

The sequencing input was PBMCs or T cells enriched from blood (not recorded which). The rearrangement links TRBV7-8 to TRBJ2-3, with 11 positions matching TRBD2. This TCR was sampled from a woman aged 40 to 55 with acute COVID-19. The CDR3 loop is CASSLALGTSGSTDTQYF. CDR3 DNA sequence: TGTGCCAGCAGCTTAGCGCTTGGGACTAGCGGTAGCACAGATACGCAGTATTTT.